This passage covers 10 T cell receptor beta chains from one sample sequenced in a study of cytomegalovirus exposure and HLA in healthy donors. Assay: immunoSEQ multiplex PCR; the TCRdb copy retains only in-frame clones and omits some. The sample records 110,000 to 150,000 clones, 70% to 90% being singletons. Material for sequencing was PBMCs. These receptors all come from a woman younger than 45 in good health and CMV-seropositive.

The chain is built from TRBV28 and TRBJ2-1, with 11 bases matching TRBD2. The germline CDR1 and CDR2 sequences are MDHEN and SYDVKM. This CDR3 is 17 amino acids long. With V trimmed by 1 base and J by 1 base, 3 bases remained unmatched. In DNA form, the CDR3 reads TGTGCCAGCAGTTTATCTAGCGGGGGGCCTTCCTACAATGAGCAGTTCTTC. Residues: CASSLSSGGPSYNEQFF.

The chain combines TRBV29-1 with TRBJ2-7; 7 bases align to TRBD2. CDR3 length: 16 amino acids. Losses at the gene ends were 4 bases for V and 1 base for J; bases not matched to a gene: 13. Germline CDR1 reads SQVTM; CDR2 reads ANQGSEA. CDR3 region: CSVGPQLGGRSYEQYF. In DNA form, the CDR3 reads TGCAGCGTTGGCCCACAACTGGGAGGGAGGTCCTACGAGCAGTACTTC.

This chain uses TRBV7-8 with TRBJ1-4; D is undetermined. Deletions cut 5 bases from V and 5 bases from J, with 12 bases between. Germline values: CDR1 SGHVS, CDR2 FQNEAQ. This CDR3 contains 14 residues. The CDR3 sequence is CASSRRSRNEKLFF. Here the CDR3 DNA reads TGTGCCAGCAGCCGAAGGAGCAGAAATGAAAAACTGTTTTTT.

This chain links TRBV4-2 with TRBJ2-2; 8 bases align to TRBD2. V shed 1 base and J 3 bases; nucleotides not matched to a gene: 4. Germline values: CDR1 LGHNA, CDR2 YNFKEQ. CDR3 length: 16 amino acids. The CDR3 region is CASSQAGGQHTGELFF. Written as DNA, the CDR3 is TGTGCCAGCAGCCAAGCGGGGGGGCAGCACACCGGGGAGCTGTTTTTT.

On this clone itself: Other DNA sequences in the same sample also yield this CDR3. The rearrangement joins TRBV5-1 to TRBJ2-7; the match to TRBD2 covers 9 bases. CDR1 and CDR2 from the germline V gene are SGHRS and YFSETQ. There are 15 residues in the CDR3. The V segment lost 2 bases and the J segment 1 base; nucleotides outside the gene matches: 4. CDR3 sequence: CASSLRLAGSYEQYF. CDR3 DNA sequence: TGCGCCAGCAGCTTACGGCTAGCGGGATCCTACGAGCAGTACTTC.

The genes are TRBV7-8 and TRBJ2-1; TRBD2 agrees at 13 bases. CDR3 length: 18 residues. Germline V CDR1 and CDR2: SGHVS, FQNEAQ. Germline trimming cut 3 bases from V and 9 bases from J; bases unmatched to any gene: 14. The CDR3 DNA follows: TGTGCCAGCAGCTTTTTCCGGACTAGCGGGAGTTATTACGGTGAGCAGTTCTTC. Translation gives CASSFFRTSGSYYGEQFF.

This rearrangement joins TRBV5-6 to TRBJ1-5, with D maybe TRBD1 (5 bases). V was shortened by 0 bases and J by 7 bases, with 8 bases between the two germline ends. The germline CDR1 and CDR2 sequences are SGHDT and YYEEEE. CDR3 length equals 13 residues. The CDR3 loop reads CASSLDRTQPQHF. The CDR3 coding sequence is TGTGCCAGCAGCTTGGACAGGACGCAGCCCCAGCATTTT. Full variable domain (outside the CDR3, taken from reference TRBV5-6 and TRBJ1-5): DAGVTQSPTHLIKTRGQQVTLRCSPKSGHDTVSWYQQALGQGPQFIFQYYEEEERQRGNFPDRFSGHQFPNYSSELNVNALLLGDSALYLCASSLDRTQPQHFGDGTRLSIL.

This chain connects TRBV5-4 to TRBJ1-4, with 8 nucleotides matching TRBD1. V dropped 3 bases and J dropped 5; count of bases not matched to a gene: 3. The germline V gene encodes CDR1 SGHNT and CDR2 YYREEE (reference sequence). The CDR3 spans 14 residues. The CDR3 here is CASSSDRGNEKLFF. CDR3 DNA: TGTGCCAGCAGCTCTGACAGGGGAAATGAAAAACTGTTTTTT.

The CDR3 bases are TGTGCCAGCAGCTTATCTTCGGGGAGTGATACGCAGTATTTT. Residues: CASSLSSGSDTQYF. This chain joins TRBV7-7 and TRBJ2-3; perhaps TRBD2 as D (5 bases). The CDR3 loop spans 14 amino acids. The V and J ends lost 2 bases and 6 bases respectively, with 12 bases between them. Per the germline V gene, CDR1 is SSHAT and CDR2 is FNYEAQ (reference sequence). Complete variable domain (other parts from reference TRBV7-7 and TRBJ2-3): GAGVSQSPRYKVTKRGQDVTLRCDPISSHATLYWYQQALGQGPEFLTYFNYEAQPDKSGLPSDRFSAERPEGSISTLTIQRTEQRDSAMYRCASSLSSGSDTQYFGPGTRLTVL.

This chain connects TRBV2 to TRBJ2-1; TRBD2 agrees at 8 bases. This CDR3 is built from 16 residues. CDR1 is SNHLY and CDR2 is FYNNEI in the germline V gene. V was clipped by 6 bases and J by 2 bases; unmatched bases: 9. CDR3 residues: CASRPLGGGTYNEQFF. CDR3 DNA sequence: TGTGCCAGCAGGCCCCTCGGGGGGGGCACCTACAATGAGCAGTTCTTC.